These 9 T cell receptor beta chains came from one sample sequenced in a study of tumor-infiltrating lymphocytes in primary liver carcinoma. From unsorted bulk tissue weighing about 20-33 mg, DNA and RNA were co-extracted. Priming with a constant-region primer yielded TCR beta cDNA from 400 to 550 ng total RNA. Three nested multiplex PCR rounds, a slightly modified ARM-PCR, produced the libraries for TCR beta. The study ran its first two PCR rounds for approximately 10 cycles each, using TRBV1-TRBV30 forward primers and a C-beta reverse primer. TCRdb called the multiplex PCR reads again in MiXCR, with one record for every CDR3 protein. This repertoire shows under 85,000 distinct CDR3 sequences, 65% to 80% found once; its top ten account for 15% to 20%. The sequencing sample was made of liver tumor tissue from sampling region 1. The subset denotes: tumor region T1, superior pole. The source is a man aged 40-49 years with primary liver carcinoma and hepatitis B virus infection.

This clonotype appeared a few times. The chain couples TRBV2 to TRBJ2-1, with 7 bases matching TRBD1. CDR1 SNHLY and CDR2 FYNNEI come from the germline V gene. The junction had 8 bases not matched to a gene; V was cut back by 5 bases and J by 10 bases. The CDR3 runs to 13 residues. In nucleotides, the CDR3 is TGTGCCAGCAGTTACGACAGGGTCGGGGAGCAGTTCTTC. It yields the protein CASSYDRVGEQFF. Together with reference TRBV2 and TRBJ2-1, the CDR3 gives the full variable domain: EPEVTQTPSHQVTQMGQEVILRCVPISNHLYFYWYRQILGQKVEFLVSFYNNEISEKSEIFDDQFSVERPDGSNFTLKIRSTKLEDSAMYFCASSYDRVGEQFFGPGTRLTVL.

This clonotype came up once. Germline is not matched at one junction end, which may reflect a read error. This chain links TRBV6-5 with TRBJ2-7, with a possible D match to TRBD2 (5 bases). This CDR3 region has 14 residues. Germline V gives CDR1 MNHEY, CDR2 SVGAGI. In DNA, the CDR3 is TGTGCCAGCAGTCCCACCCGGGATATCCACGAGCACTACTTC. Its translation is CASSPTRDIHEHYF.

Remarks on this clonotype: A single base separates this from a much larger clone, so it may be a read error. The rearrangement uses TRBV30 and TRBJ2-1; D may be TRBD2 (5 bases). V gave up 3 bases and J gave up 10 bases, with 16 bases separating them. The CDR3 runs 13 residues. The V gene's germline CDR1 is GTSNPN and CDR2 SVGIG (reference sequence). The CDR3, as DNA: TGTGCCTGGAGAAGTCCCCTACTAGGGGAGCAGTTCTTC. As protein: CAWRSPLLGEQFF.

There are many counts of this clonotype. The chain carries TRBV10-2 and TRBJ2-7, with 8 bases aligning to TRBD1. The CDR3 consists of 13 residues. CDR1 and CDR2 (germline): WSHSY, SAAADI. Trimming at V came to 4 bases and at J to 3 bases, leaving 2 bases not matched to a gene. The chain's CDR3 is CASSGDRGYEQYF. For the CDR3, the DNA is TGCGCCAGCAGTGGTGACAGGGGCTACGAGCAGTACTTC.

The chain uses TRBV9 and TRBJ2-3; D gene unclear. This CDR3 comprises 14 residues. Germline loops: CDR1 SGDLS, CDR2 YYNGEE. Deletions cut 0 bases from V and 4 bases from J, with 9 bases between. CDR3 sequence (DNA): TGTGCCAGCAGCGTAGGGGGATACTCAGATACGCAGTATTTT. Translated, it gives CASSVGGYSDTQYF.

Turning to this clonotype: No conserved phenylalanine or tryptophan ends this CDR3, so it is likely a read error. The chain recombines TRBV6-1 with TRBJ2-6; 8 nucleotides agree with TRBD1. The V gene end was trimmed by 7 bases and the J gene end by 6 bases; junction bases not matched to a gene: 14. This CDR3 has 17 residues. Germline CDR1 is MNHNS and CDR2 is SASEGT. The CDR3 DNA follows: TGTGCCAGCACTCTGGGACAGGACCGCTCCGAGGCCAACGTCCTGACTTCC. Translated, it gives CASTLGQDRSEANVLTS.

This clonotype was found many times. This chain links TRBV6-1 with TRBJ2-2; TRBD2 agrees at 12 bases. The CDR3 totals 16 residues. The V and J ends lost 8 bases and 0 bases, in that order; junction bases with no gene match: 4. Per the germline V gene, CDR1 is MNHNS and CDR2 is SASEGT. As DNA, the CDR3 is TGTGCCAGCGGGGGACTAGCGGGCGCGAACACCGGGGAGCTGTTTTTT. Residues: CASGGLAGANTGELFF.

This chain joins TRBV20-1 and TRBJ1-6, with D maybe TRBD1 (6 bases). Trimming stripped 0 bases from V and 6 bases from J, with 12 bases between. There are 15 residues in the CDR3. CDR1 and CDR2 from the germline V gene are DFQATT and SNEGSKA (reference sequence). As DNA, the CDR3 is TGCAGTGCTAGAGATTTTGCCAGGGGTAATTCACCCCTCCACTTT. Its protein product is CSARDFARGNSPLHF.

This clonotype was recorded at least ten times. The chain is built from TRBV6-5 and TRBJ1-2; D unresolved. CDR1 is MNHEY, CDR2 SVGAGI, per germline. V lost 6 bases, J lost 2 bases, and 7 bases lay in between. The CDR3 runs to 12 residues. The CDR3 nucleotides are TGTGCCAGCAGCTCTCAGAACTATGGCTACACCTTC. It codes for CASSSQNYGYTF.